Below, 5 T cell receptor beta chains from the same sample are listed, as sequenced in a study of CD8+ T cells in alopecia areata. Following extraction, RNA underwent reverse transcription to cDNA, which served as the sequencing template. Assay used: immunoSEQ multiplex PCR; TCRdb lists only in-frame clones, some missing. This sample has about 180,000 clones; around three fifths occur once, and the top ten carry roughly 15%. The material sequenced was CD4+ T cells sorted from blood, taken at week 0. The receptor source for this set is a human donor with alopecia areata.

This clone was found once. V gene TRBV9 combines with J gene TRBJ1-2, with D perhaps matching TRBD1 (6 bases). Between the trimmed V and J ends, which lost 7 bases and 2 bases, there was a span of 15 bases. Germline V gene data show CDR1 as SGDLS and CDR2 as YYNGEE. The CDR3 extends over 14 amino acids. For the CDR3, the DNA is TGTGCCAGCTCCCTAGGAGGGGGGAACTATGGCTACACCTTC. It yields the protein CASSLGGGNYGYTF. Drawing the rest from reference TRBV9 and TRBJ1-2, the complete variable domain is DSGVTQTPKHLITATGQRVTLRCSPRSGDLSVYWYQQSLDQGLQFLIQYYNGEERAKGNILERFSAQQFPDLHSELNLSSLELGDSALYFCASSLGGGNYGYTFGSGTRLTVV.

This clone has only one observation. The V call is TRBV29-1, the J call TRBJ1-1; no definite D call. Trimming pared 4 bases from V and 0 bases from J, leaving 9 bases between. The CDR3 extends over 13 amino acids. Per germline, CDR1 SQVTM and CDR2 ANQGSEA. DNA for the CDR3: TGCAGCGTTGGAAGACGGTTGAACACTGAAGCTTTCTTT. It translates to CSVGRRLNTEAFF.

This clone was detected only a few times. This chain connects TRBV14 to TRBJ1-6; D gene unclear. Trimming took 5 bases from V and 11 from J, leaving 16 bases between them. CDR1 and CDR2 (germline): SGHDN, FVKESK. This CDR3 has 14 amino acids. For the CDR3, the DNA is TGTGCCAGCAGCGCCAACAGAGGTGTGACACCCCTCCACTTT. Translated: CASSANRGVTPLHF.

This chain uses TRBV20-1 with TRBJ2-3; the D call may be TRBD1 or TRBD2 (5 bases each). CDR3 length equals 11 residues. Germline V gives CDR1 DFQATT, CDR2 SNEGSKA (reference sequence). V gave up 7 bases and J gave up 5 bases, with 10 bases separating them. CDR3 DNA sequence: TGCAGTGTTCAGGGAGTAGATACGCAGTATTTT. Amino acids: CSVQGVDTQYF.

This chain joins TRBV29-1 and TRBJ1-2, with no clear D. The CDR3 is 12 residues long. With 4 bases removed from V and 8 bases from J, the gap between germline ends came to 14 bases. Germline assignment: CDR1 SQVTM and CDR2 ANQGSEA. CDR3 amino acids: CSVASGVGGYTF. DNA of the CDR3: TGCAGCGTTGCGTCCGGGGTTGGAGGCTACACCTTC.